This T cell receptor delta chain was recovered during a study of DNA immune sequencing with unique molecular identifiers (dated by TCRdb to 2019 to 2021). Regarding the study in general: Immunomagnetic cell separation was used to enrich gammadelta T cells from buffy coats, and the genomic DNA of the enriched gammadelta T cells was then sequenced. Fluorescence-activated cell sorting was used to enrich gammadelta T cells from the PBMC of 10 healthy individuals. To compare enriched with non-enriched material, around 0.09 ug of enriched gammadelta T-cell DNA and roughly 1 ug of non-enriched PBMC DNA were sequenced. The study developed and validated an ultrasensitive DNA-based TRD repertoire sequencing method using PCR-introduced unique molecular identifiers. The method was checked using synthetic reference molecules and blood samples from healthy people. All donors were healthy individuals, and ten of the donors were profiled using sorted gammadelta T cells from peripheral blood. On the study overall, not on this receptor specifically: Healthy donors differed in TRD repertoire diversity, and several donors were highly oligoclonal, meaning the top 5 clonotypes made up more than half of productive molecules. Novel TRD sequences not targeted by the primers cannot be detected with the primer-based approach. Among clonotypes in healthy donors, the most frequent TRD rearrangement was TRDV2 paired with TRDJ1.

This clone is assessed as large (0.1 to 1%). No cognate antigen has been identified for it. Base qualities are missing; no much larger clone stands one base away. The library was built by means of multiplex PCR. Genomic DNA was amplified with a 32-plex assay using primers for all 8 TRDV and 4 TRDJ genes covering the CDR3. A 12-nucleotide UMI was introduced during around 3 barcoding PCR cycles, after which a second PCR was performed with Illumina adapter primers. AMPure XP beads were used for library purification, and library quality was checked on a Fragment Analyzer with the HS NGS Fragment kit. Sequencing was run on an Illumina MiniSeq mid-output kit with about 20% PhiX and 150 cycles of paired-end reads. The study's own analysis went as follows. Reads were processed with MIGEC version 1.2.9 to group reads by UMI and build error-corrected consensus sequences. For post-processing, modified scripts from VDJtools version 1.2.1 were used together with the tcR R package. TCRdb reran clone calling on the public reads with CATT; rows sharing one DNA sequence were then combined. The V and J calls, along with clone size, are taken from TCRdb and not from the paper's own processing. Present in this sample are roughly 2,100 delta-chain clones, around a fifth of which were seen just once. The ten most abundant clones make up under 35% of the sample.

CDR1 and CDR2, looked up from the germline V gene, are TSWWSYY and QGS. Deletion took 0 bases off V and 1 base off J, with a span of 33 bases between the germline ends. The CDR3 runs 23 amino acids, cysteine and phenylalanine included. Just the 69-base CDR3 DNA is kept, in frame starting at base 1. Recombination joined TRDV1 with TRDJ1; the D gene could be either TRDD2 or TRDD3, each agreeing at 9 bases. The sequenced material came from gamma-delta T cells from PBMCs. This sequence was found in a human donor in good health. The CDR3 loop reads CALGELSFLHLVVLGEVTDKLIF. The DNA sequence is TGTGCTCTTGGGGAACTTTCCTTCCTACATCTGGTAGTACTGGGGGAGGTCACCGATAAACTCATCTTT.